What follows are 20 T cell receptor beta chains derived from one specimen sequenced in a study of control samples from healthy donors and cancer patients. Assay: immunoSEQ multiplex PCR; the TCRdb copy retains only in-frame clones and omits some. The table records roughly 170,000 clones, just over 90% of them present only once. The sample comprised blood. The receptors here all came from a woman aged 55-75 years in good health.

The chain carries TRBV7-9 and TRBJ1-5, with 11 bases that match TRBD1. Per the germline V gene, CDR1 is SEHNR and CDR2 is FQNEAQ (reference sequence). V lost 5 bases and J lost 5; bases outside the gene matches: 5. The CDR3 runs 15 residues. CDR3 protein: CASSPGQGEDQPQHF. CDR3 nucleotides: TGTGCCAGCAGCCCGGGACAGGGGGAAGATCAGCCCCAGCATTTT.

The chain joins TRBV5-1 to TRBJ1-1; 10 positions agree with TRBD1. The germline V gene encodes CDR1 SGHRS and CDR2 YFSETQ. Trimming took 4 bases from V and 3 from J; bases not matched to a gene: 3. This CDR3 comprises 14 residues. The CDR3 region is CASSRDRGDTEAFF. CDR3 DNA sequence: TGCGCCAGCAGCCGGGACAGGGGTGACACTGAAGCTTTCTTT.

J is TRBJ1-1 and V is TRBV11-2, with a possible D match to TRBD1 (6 bases). The CDR3 spans 16 residues. V was cut by 4 bases and J by 0 bases, with 15 bases left in between. The germline CDR1 and CDR2 sequences are SGHAT and FQNNGV. The CDR3 bases are TGTGCCAGCAGCTCTCCCCCCGGGGGCCTGAACACTGAAGCTTTCTTT. Its translation: CASSSPPGGLNTEAFF.

This chain connects TRBV10-3 to TRBJ1-1, with TRBD1 matching 9 bases. The V gene's germline CDR1 is ENHRY and CDR2 SYGVKD. This CDR3 region has 15 residues. V trimming: 6 bases; J trimming: 3 bases; junction bases outside the gene matches: 8. This CDR3 reads CAISRTGVTDTEAFF. As DNA, the CDR3 is TGTGCCATCAGCAGGACAGGGGTCACGGACACTGAAGCTTTCTTT.

The chain combines TRBV5-6 with TRBJ1-2, with D perhaps matching TRBD1 (5 bases). The germline V and J ends were trimmed by 4 bases and 3 bases, with 16 bases remaining between them. The CDR3 is 15 amino acids. Germline values: CDR1 SGHDT, CDR2 YYEEEE. CDR3 in DNA: TGTGCCAGCAGCAGGGGCGCCGGACGCGACTATGGCTACACCTTC. It specifies CASSRGAGRDYGYTF.

The chain uses TRBV12-3 or TRBV12-4 and TRBJ1-5; D call uncertain. Trimming took 8 bases from V and 3 from J, leaving 11 bases between them. CDR3 size: 13 residues. CDR3 in amino acids: CASRNTLNQPQHF. The CDR3 bases are TGTGCCAGCCGGAACACTCTCAATCAGCCCCAGCATTTT.

The CDR3 DNA follows: TGCGCCAGCAGTAAAGGACAGGGGAGAATTGAAAAACTGTTTTTT. This translates into CASSKGQGRIEKLFF. The V and J genes are TRBV10-2 and TRBJ1-4; 9 positions match TRBD1. Per the germline V gene, CDR1 is WSHSY and CDR2 is SAAADI. The CDR3 is made up of 15 amino acids. With V trimmed by 5 bases and J by 7 bases, 8 bases remained unmatched.

This clone was seen a few times. The chain couples TRBV4-2 to TRBJ2-3; D possibly corresponds to TRBD2 (5 bases). The CDR3 consists of 14 residues. Per germline, CDR1 LGHNA and CDR2 YNFKEQ. V lost 1 base and J lost 6, with 11 bases in between. CDR3 in amino acids: CASSQGTAGDTQYF. DNA of the CDR3: TGTGCCAGCAGCCAAGGAACTGCGGGTGATACGCAGTATTTT.

The V call is TRBV2, the J call TRBJ2-1; 7 bases are a match to TRBD2. Germline CDR1 SNHLY, CDR2 FYNNEI. There are 14 residues in the CDR3. Trimming removed 6 bases from V and 4 bases from J; junction bases left unmatched: 6. The CDR3 DNA sequence: TGTGCCAGCAGCTATCTAGCGGATTACAATGAGCAGTTCTTC. Translation gives CASSYLADYNEQFF.

The chain carries TRBV7-9 and TRBJ1-2; D unclear. CDR3 length: 13 residues. The germline V gene encodes CDR1 SEHNR and CDR2 FQNEAQ (reference sequence). Trimming shortened V by 5 bases and J by 2 bases, and 9 bases separated the two germline ends. CDR3 sequence: CASSPSGNYGYTF. DNA for the CDR3: TGTGCCAGCAGCCCCAGCGGGAACTATGGCTACACCTTC.

The rearrangement uses TRBV7-2 and TRBJ1-1; a weak D match, TRBD1 (5 bases). Trimming removed 3 bases at V and 10 bases at J, with 12 bases between. CDR1 and CDR2 from the germline V gene are SGHTA and FQGNSA. The CDR3 runs to 12 residues. This chain's CDR3 is CASSFSSGGAFF. The CDR3 nucleotides read TGTGCCAGCAGCTTTAGTTCTGGGGGAGCTTTCTTT. The full variable domain, in which reference TRBV7-2 and TRBJ1-1 provide the parts outside the CDR3, is GAGVSQSPSNKVTEKGKDVELRCDPISGHTALYWYRQSLGQGLEFLIYFQGNSAPDKSGLPSDRFSAERTGGSVSTLTIQRTQQEDSAVYLCASSFSSGGAFFGQGTRLTVV.

Details on this clone: One end of the junction is discordant with germline, which a read error may explain. The same CDR3 arises from other DNA sequences in this sample as well. The chain employs TRBV5-4 and TRBJ1-1; D might be TRBD1 (6 bases). Per germline, CDR1 SGHNT and CDR2 YYREEE (reference sequence). This CDR3 has 13 residues. The CDR3 DNA reads TGCGCCAGCAGCCCCGGGACATCCACTGAAGCTTTCTTT. Its translation is CASSPGTSTEAFF.

The rearrangement joins TRBV11-2 to TRBJ1-2; TRBD1 is a possible D gene (6 bases). This CDR3 is built from 13 residues. V gave up 5 bases and J gave up 5 bases, with 12 bases separating them. Germline V CDR1 and CDR2: SGHAT, FQNNGV. The CDR3 coding sequence is TGTGCCAGCAGCCCAGGAGGGGGTTATGGCTACACCTTC. This gives the protein CASSPGGGYGYTF.

The chain is built from TRBV2 and TRBJ1-1; the D gene is possibly TRBD1 (5 bases). The ends were cut back, 1 base at V and 4 bases at J, with 7 bases in the middle. The CDR3 sequence is 13 residues long. Per the germline V gene, CDR1 is SNHLY and CDR2 is FYNNEI. CDR3 sequence: CASSEGGGTEAFF. The CDR3 nucleotides are TGTGCCAGCAGTGAAGGGGGCGGCACTGAAGCTTTCTTT.

The V and J genes are TRBV4-1 and TRBJ1-2; D is unresolved. CDR1 is MGHRA and CDR2 is YSYEKL in the germline V gene. Trimming took 0 bases from V and 2 from J, leaving 1 base between them. This CDR3 has 12 amino acids. CDR3: CASSQENYGYTF. The CDR3 bases are TGCGCCAGCAGCCAAGAAAACTATGGCTACACCTTC.

This rearrangement joins TRBV4-3 to TRBJ2-1, with D uncertain. In germline, CDR1 is LGHNA, CDR2 YSLEER. This CDR3 has 16 residues. V gave up 2 bases and J gave up 5 bases, with 16 bases separating them. CDR3 region: CASSQNQILLNNEQFF. DNA for the CDR3: TGCGCCAGCAGCCAAAACCAGATACTCCTGAACAATGAGCAGTTCTTC.

A single count supports this clone. V is TRBV11-3 and J is TRBJ2-7; 12 bases fit TRBD1. V lost 1 base to trimming and J lost 4 bases; unmatched junction nucleotides: 8. The germline V gene encodes CDR1 SGHNT and CDR2 YENEEA. The CDR3 totals 17 residues. The CDR3 here is CASSLGQRDRGQYEQYF. In DNA form, the CDR3 reads TGTGCCAGCAGCTTAGGCCAGAGGGACAGGGGGCAGTACGAGCAGTACTTC.

The chain has TRBV11-3 and TRBJ2-7; D call uncertain. Trimming cost V 2 bases and J 0 bases, with 8 bases left between them. CDR1 SGHNT and CDR2 YENEEA come from the germline V gene. This CDR3 region has 14 residues. The CDR3 DNA reads as TGTGCCAGCAGCTTATCTGGGTACTCCTACGAGCAGTACTTC. Its protein is CASSLSGYSYEQYF.

The chain has TRBV27 and TRBJ1-5; 7 positions agree with TRBD1. Trimming took 2 bases from V and 4 from J; bases not matched to a gene: 5. There are 15 residues in the CDR3. The germline V gene encodes CDR1 MNHEY and CDR2 SMNVEV (reference sequence). The CDR3 DNA is TGTGCCAGCAGTTTAGAGTCCAGGGGGAATCAGCCCCAGCATTTT. This sequence encodes CASSLESRGNQPQHF.

V gene TRBV6-2 or TRBV6-3 combines with J gene TRBJ2-7, with D perhaps matching TRBD1 (6 bases). Germline assignment: CDR1 MNHEY and CDR2 SVGEGT. The CDR3 spans 14 residues. Trimming cost V 1 base and J 1 base, with 8 bases left between them. CDR3 coding DNA: TGTGCCAGCAGTTACTTAGGGGGATCCTACGAGCAGTACTTC. This codes for CASSYLGGSYEQYF.